Listed below are T cell receptor beta chains from one sample, sequenced in a study of blood T cells in healthy people across ages. TCRdb analysed the 5' RACE reads with MiXCR anew, one entry per CDR3 protein. The data hold under 2,000,000 distinct CDR3 sequences, with about 50% observed a single time. Source material: blood. The receptor source for this set is a woman aged 40 to 49 in good health. The CDR3 runs from the conserved cysteine through the conserved F or W. A D gene is named only where the DNA matches it firmly. Only part of the rows carry a size: once, few, many, or a class if the clone is expanded.

- | - | 15 | TRBJ2-7 | TRBV20-1 | TGCAGTGCTAGAGAGAGCGACAGGTTTGCTTACGAGCAGTACTTC | CSARESDRFAYEQYF
TRBD1 | few | 16 | TRBJ2-6 | TRBV27 | TGTGCCAGCAGTTACGCAGGGGGCGCTGGGGCCAACGTCCTGACTTTC | CASSYAGGAGANVLTF
TRBD1 | few | 16 | TRBJ1-5 | TRBV20-1 | TGCAGTGCTACCCCGGGGACAGGGATCGGGAATCAGCCCCAGCATTTT | CSATPGTGIGNQPQHF
TRBD1 | - | 15 | TRBJ2-7 | TRBV6-1 | TGTGCCAGCAGTGGGCGAGGGGGCGTTACCTACGAGCAGTACTTC | CASSGRGGVTYEQYF
- | - | 14 | TRBJ2-7 | TRBV20-1 | TGCAGTGCTATTGAAGCGGCGTCCTACAATGAGCAGTACTTC | CSAIEAASYNEQYF
TRBD2 | - | 14 | TRBJ2-3 | TRBV6-4 | TGTGCCAGCAGTGACAGACTAGCAGCGGCCCCGCAGTATTTT | CASSDRLAAAPQYF
TRBD1 | few | 15 | TRBJ2-5 | TRBV20-1 | TGCAGTGCTAGAGTTCCCGGGACAGCAAAAGAGACCCAGTACTTC | CSARVPGTAKETQYF
- | few | 13 | TRBJ2-1 | TRBV20-1 | TGCAGTGAGAAAGGGGGGCCATTGAATGAGCAGTTCTTC | CSEKGGPLNEQFF
TRBD1 | - | 15 | TRBJ1-2 | TRBV11-3 | TGTGCCAGCAGCTTATCTGAAGGACAGGGCTGTGGCTACACCTTC | CASSLSEGQGCGYTF
- | many | 16 | TRBJ2-1 | TRBV5-1 | TGCGCCAGCACCACCGAGTTAGGGACGGGCTACAATGAGCAGTTCTTC | CASTTELGTGYNEQFF
- | few | 13 | TRBJ2-3 | TRBV4-3 | TGCGCCAGCAGCCAACCTGTGGCAGATACGCAGTATTTT | CASSQPVADTQYF
- | - | 12 | TRBJ2-7 | TRBV20-1 | TGCAGTGCTAGGGACCATAACTACGAGCAGTACTTC | CSARDHNYEQYF
- | few | 13 | TRBJ1-5 | TRBV6-6 | TGTGCCAGCAGGGACATTAACAATCAGCCCCAGCATTTT | CASRDINNQPQHF
- | once | 13 | TRBJ2-5 | TRBV20-1 | TGCAGTGCCCTGGCCCGAAACCAAGAGACCCAGAACTTC | CSALARNQETQNF
- | - | 14 | TRBJ2-5 | TRBV29-1 | TGCAGCGTTGACCCACAGGGGAGGGGAGAGACCCAGTACTTC | CSVDPQGRGETQYF
- | few | 14 | TRBJ1-2 | TRBV4-2 | TGTGCCAGCAGCCAAGCTGGCACTAACTATGGCTACACCTTC | CASSQAGTNYGYTF
- | - | 16 | TRBJ2-3 | TRBV7-2 | TGTGCCAGCAGCCCTAGAGCAGGTCTGCGCACAGATACGCAGTATTTT | CASSPRAGLRTDTQYF
- | - | 12 | TRBJ2-7 | TRBV28 | TGTGCCAGCACTCAGGGCCACTACGAGCAGTACTTC | CASTQGHYEQYF
TRBD2 | - | 16 | TRBJ2-5 | TRBV7-2 | TGTGCCAGCAGGTCCCCTAGCGGGGGCCATTACAATGAGCAGTACTTC | CASRSPSGGHYNEQYF
- | - | 13 | TRBJ2-5 | TRBV12-3/TRBV12-4 | TGTGCCAGCAAAGGACAGATACAAGAGGCCCAGTACTTC | CASKGQIQEAQYF
- | - | 14 | TRBJ2-3 | TRBV6-5 | TGTGCCAGCAGTCGTGAGGACGCCACAGATACGCAGTATTTT | CASSREDATDTQYF
TRBD1 | few | 15 | TRBJ2-3 | TRBV10-1 | TGCGCCAGCAGACTACGGACAGGGCCCGGGGATACGCAGTATTTT | CASRLRTGPGDTQYF
- | - | 15 | TRBJ2-3 | TRBV11-2 | TGTGCCAGCAGCTTAGATCACGGGGAGACAGATACGCAGTATTTT | CASSLDHGETDTQYF
- | once | 15 | TRBJ2-1 | TRBV7-2 | TGTGCCAGCAGCTTATTAGGTCGCGAGTACAATGAGCAGTTCTTC | CASSLLGREYNEQFF
- | - | 12 | TRBJ2-1 | TRBV27 | TGTGCCAGCTCGGAGGGGCCCGATGAGCAGTTCTTC | CASSEGPDEQFF
TRBD1 | once | 18 | TRBJ1-1 | TRBV3-1 | TGTGCCAGCAGCCCCCCGATGCAGGGGGCATTGGGGAACACTGAAGCTTTCTTT | CASSPPMQGALGNTEAFF
- | - | 13 | TRBJ2-7 | TRBV5-1 | TGCGCCAGCAGCTTGCCCCCTCGGTACGAGCAGTACTTC | CASSLPPRYEQYF
TRBD2 | - | 15 | TRBJ2-5 | TRBV6-1 | TGTGCCAGCAGTGAAGTAACTAGCGGAAAAGAGACCCAGTACTTC | CASSEVTSGKETQYF
- | once | 15 | TRBJ2-5 | TRBV5-1 | TGCGCCAGCAGCTTGAACTCGGGAACCCACAATGAGCAGTACTTC | CASSLNSGTHNEQYF
- | - | 12 | TRBJ2-5 | TRBV7-9 | TGTGCCAGCCTGGGATTTCAAGAGACCCAGTACTTC | CASLGFQETQYF
- | - | 17 | TRBJ2-6 | TRBV28 | TGTGCCAGCAGTTCGGACCCAACAGGGACTGGGGCCAACGTCCTGACTTTC | CASSSDPTGTGANVLTF
TRBD1 | - | 14 | TRBJ2-7 | TRBV2 | TGTGCCAGCAGTCAACAGGGGATGGAACGCGAGCAGTACTTC | CASSQQGMEREQYF
- | - | 13 | TRBJ1-2 | TRBV27 | TGTGCCAGCAGTGGACAGCCAGGTTGGGGCTACACCTTC | CASSGQPGWGYTF
TRBD2 | few | 15 | TRBJ2-1 | TRBV27 | TGTGCCAGCAGTTTCCTTAGCGGGCGGTACAATGAGCAGTTCTTC | CASSFLSGRYNEQFF
TRBD1 | - | 19 | TRBJ1-5 | TRBV7-6 | TGTGCCAGCAGCTTAATCAGGGGTTCCAGGGGGGGAATCAATCAGCCCCAGCATTTT | CASSLIRGSRGGINQPQHF
- | few | 13 | TRBJ1-4 | TRBV4-1 | TGCGCCAGCAGCCCCACCCGGTGGGAAAAACTGTTTTTT | CASSPTRWEKLFF
TRBD1 | - | 15 | TRBJ1-2 | TRBV3-1 | TGTGCCAGCAGCCAAGATCTGGGACAGTCCTATGGCTACACCTTC | CASSQDLGQSYGYTF
- | - | 14 | TRBJ1-6 | TRBV20-1 | TGCAGTGCTATGAGGGATACCTATAATTCACCCCTCCACTTT | CSAMRDTYNSPLHF
- | few | 14 | TRBJ1-5 | TRBV6-2/TRBV6-3 | TGTGCCAGCAGTTTTCAGGCGGGCAATCAGCCCCAGCATTTT | CASSFQAGNQPQHF
- | - | 16 | TRBJ2-5 | TRBV11-2 | TGTGCCAGCAGCTTAAGATATGGGGGGTACCAAGAGACCCAGTACTTC | CASSLRYGGYQETQYF
- | - | 15 | TRBJ2-5 | TRBV25-1 | TGTGCCAGCAGCCAGGTCAGGGGCCTCCAAGAGACCCAGTACTTC | CASSQVRGLQETQYF
- | once | 13 | TRBJ1-1 | TRBV28 | TGTGCCAGCGGAGACAGGTTGAACACTGAAACTTTCTTT | CASGDRLNTETFF